What follows are 24 T cell receptor beta chains derived from one specimen sequenced in a study of cytomegalovirus exposure and HLA in healthy donors. Primers included in the PCR were 60 Vbeta and 13 Jbeta primers. The data were produced by immunoSEQ multiplex PCR, yet TCRdb's version contains in-frame clones alone and is incomplete. The table lists around 91,000 clones, 86% of them singletons, with roughly 9.2% in the top ten. Sequences were obtained from PBMCs. These receptors were taken from a young man in good health and CMV-seropositive.

V gene TRBV11-3 combines with J gene TRBJ2-3; D is undetermined. The CDR3 length is 13 residues. The V and J ends lost 5 bases and 6 bases respectively, with 12 bases between them. Germline V gene sequence: CDR1 SGHNT, CDR2 YENEEA. The CDR3, as DNA: TGTGCCAGCAGCCCGGTGGCGAGGGATACGCAGTATTTT. Its protein product is CASSPVARDTQYF.

CDR3 residues: CASSPTGTGIGNTIYF. The DNA for the CDR3 is TGTGCCAGCTCACCGACCGGGACAGGGATTGGAAACACCATATATTTT. This chain uses TRBV18 with TRBJ1-3; 9 positions match TRBD1. V trimming: 3 bases; J trimming: 3 bases; junction bases outside the gene matches: 6. Germline CDR1 and CDR2: KGHSH and LQKENI. This CDR3 region has 16 residues.

V gene TRBV21-1 combines with J gene TRBJ2-7; TRBD2 is the table's D call and was not checked against the DNA. TRBV21-1 is given as a pseudogene. The CDR3 loop spans 16 amino acids. The CDR3 DNA is TGTGCCAGCAGCAAAGTTGAGGGAGGGTTATCCTACGAGCAGTACTTC. As protein: CASSKVEGGLSYEQYF.

This chain uses TRBV5-6 with TRBJ2-1; the match to TRBD2 covers 9 bases. Trimming took 0 bases from V and 4 from J; bases not matched to a gene: 5. Germline CDR1 reads SGHDT; CDR2 reads YYEEEE. The CDR3 loop spans 16 amino acids. The CDR3 DNA reads as TGTGCCAGCAGCTTGGAGATAGCGGGAGCTTACAATGAGCAGTTCTTC. This encodes CASSLEIAGAYNEQFF.

J is TRBJ1-3 and V is TRBV4-2; 7 positions agree with TRBD1. The CDR3 consists of 16 residues. Germline V CDR1 and CDR2: LGHNA, YNFKEQ. The ends lost 2 bases at V and 0 bases at J; junction bases unmatched: 4. The CDR3 DNA sequence: TGTGCCAGCAGCCAACTCGGGACAGCCTCTGGAAACACCATATATTTT. It encodes CASSQLGTASGNTIYF.

The rearrangement uses TRBV15 and TRBJ1-4; D gene ambiguous. V gave up 1 base and J gave up 4 bases, with 19 bases separating them. Germline CDR1 reads LNHNV; CDR2 reads YYDKDF (reference sequence). The CDR3 is made up of 18 amino acids. The CDR3 region has the DNA TGTGCCACCAGCAGAGCCCCTCGCAGGTGGATGGGTAATGAAAAACTGTTTTTT. Its protein product is CATSRAPRRWMGNEKLFF.

This clone was detected once. This chain links TRBV2 with TRBJ2-5; the D is unclear. Trimming stripped 4 bases from V and 2 bases from J, with 8 bases between. Germline V gives CDR1 SNHLY, CDR2 FYNNEI. There are 13 residues in the CDR3. The CDR3 bases are TGTGCCAGCAGTGTTATAGCTCAAGAGACCCAGTACTTC. This translates into CASSVIAQETQYF. Full variable domain (rest looked up from reference TRBV2 and TRBJ2-5): EPEVTQTPSHQVTQMGQEVILRCVPISNHLYFYWYRQILGQKVEFLVSFYNNEISEKSEIFDDQFSVERPDGSNFTLKIRSTKLEDSAMYFCASSVIAQETQYFGPGTRLLVL.

CDR3 sequence (DNA): TGTGCCAGCAGCTCACACTACTACGAGCAGTACTTC. This encodes CASSSHYYEQYF. V gene TRBV5-6 combines with J gene TRBJ2-7; D not resolved. From germline, CDR1 is SGHDT and CDR2 YYEEEE. The CDR3 is 12 residues long. Trimming took 3 bases from V and 3 from J, leaving 7 bases between them.

V is TRBV5-8 and J is TRBJ1-3; 7 nucleotides align to TRBD1. The CDR3 runs to 19 residues. Germline-derived CDR1 and CDR2 are SGHTS and YDEGEE. The V and J ends lost 2 bases and 1 base, in that order; junction bases with no gene match: 15. Written as DNA, the CDR3 is TGTGCCAGCAGCTTTCGTTTTTTGGGACAGATTTCTTCTGGAAACACCATATATTTT. Residues: CASSFRFLGQISSGNTIYF. The complete variable domain, with remaining parts taken from reference TRBV5-8 and TRBJ1-3, reads EAGVTQSPTHLIKTRGQQATLRCSPISGHTSVYWYQQALGLGLQFLLWYDEGEERNRGNFPPRFSGRQFPNYSSELNVNALELEDSALYLCASSFRFLGQISSGNTIYFGEGSWLTVV.

The chain recombines TRBV27 with TRBJ2-3, with TRBD2 identical over 16 bases. This CDR3 is 23 amino acids long. CDR1 MNHEY and CDR2 SMNVEV come from the germline V gene (reference sequence). V gave up 7 bases and J gave up 5 bases; unmatched junction bases: 27. Written as DNA, the CDR3 is TGTGCCAGCATAGGAAAGACTCCCCAAAGCCCGGGACTAGCGGGAGGGCCGGGAGATACGCAGTATTTT. It is translated as CASIGKTPQSPGLAGGPGDTQYF.

The chain couples TRBV28 to TRBJ1-1, with D perhaps TRBD1 (6 bases). The CDR3 covers 14 residues. Trimming stripped 6 bases from V and 4 bases from J, with 15 bases between. CDR1 and CDR2 from the germline V gene are MDHEN and SYDVKM. CDR3 nucleotide sequence: TGTGCCAGCAGACCCTCAGGGGTTGCCACTGAAGCTTTCTTT. Encoded protein: CASRPSGVATEAFF.

This rearrangement joins TRBV7-6 to TRBJ2-2; TRBD2 aligns across 8 bases. The CDR3 runs 15 residues. The V gene's germline CDR1 is SGHVS and CDR2 FNYEAQ. V shed 5 bases, J shed 4 bases, and the junction held 6 bases outside the gene matches. The CDR3 reads CASSISGTPTGELFF. CDR3 DNA sequence: TGTGCCAGCAGCATTAGCGGGACCCCCACCGGGGAGCTGTTTTTT.

The chain couples TRBV6-5 to TRBJ1-1; D may be TRBD1 (6 bases). This CDR3 comprises 15 residues. The V gene lost 2 bases and the J gene lost 0 bases, with 10 bases spanning the gap. Germline CDR1 reads MNHEY; CDR2 reads SVGAGI. The CDR3: CASSYRGIMNTEAFF. CDR3 DNA sequence: TGTGCCAGCAGTTACAGGGGGATCATGAACACTGAAGCTTTCTTT.

The V gene is TRBV19, the J gene TRBJ2-1, with D tentatively TRBD2 (6 bases). CDR1 and CDR2 from the germline V gene are LNHDA and SQIVND (reference sequence). The CDR3 is 15 residues long. V lost 7 bases to trimming and J lost 0 bases, with 13 bases between them. CDR3 amino acids: CASKSSGSSYNEQFF. The CDR3 DNA follows: TGTGCCAGTAAGAGTAGCGGAAGCTCCTACAATGAGCAGTTCTTC.

This chain links TRBV27 with TRBJ2-7; possible D gene TRBD1, 5 bases. Germline lookup yields CDR1 MNHEY and CDR2 SMNVEV (reference sequence). The length of the CDR3 is 13 residues. Trimming took off 3 bases at V and 6 bases at J, with 12 bases between the two ends. The CDR3: CASSFNQGLEQYF. Here the CDR3 DNA reads TGTGCCAGCAGTTTCAACCAGGGCCTCGAGCAGTACTTC.

The rearrangement joins TRBV14 to TRBJ2-3, with D possibly matching TRBD2 (6 bases). Germline V gene sequence: CDR1 SGHDN, CDR2 FVKESK. The CDR3 runs to 16 residues. The germline V and J ends were trimmed by 2 bases and 5 bases, with 17 bases remaining between them. The DNA for the CDR3 is TGTGCCAGCAGCCAACGACGACTAGTTTTGGGAGATACGCAGTATTTT. Protein product: CASSQRRLVLGDTQYF.

The chain combines TRBV29-1 with TRBJ1-3; possible D gene TRBD1, 5 bases. The CDR3 consists of 13 residues. Trimming took off 6 bases at V and 2 bases at J, with 11 bases between the two ends. Germline loops: CDR1 SQVTM, CDR2 ANQGSEA. In nucleotides, the CDR3 is TGCAGCGTATCCGACAGAGCTGGAAACACCATATATTTT. This translates into CSVSDRAGNTIYF.

This chain links TRBV4-2 with TRBJ2-5; 9 bases align to TRBD2. The J call is doubtful: the DNA matches TRBJ2-7 better. The CDR3 runs 16 residues. Germline V CDR1 and CDR2: LGHNA, YNFKEQ. The CDR3 protein is CASSQDSQREAYEQYF. The CDR3 DNA reads TGTGCCAGCAGCCAAGATTCCCAGCGGGAGGCCTACGAGCAGTACTTC.

This clone was seen just once. V gene TRBV25-1 combines with J gene TRBJ2-1, with 8 bases aligning to TRBD2. The CDR3 has 14 residues. Germline values: CDR1 MGHDK, CDR2 SYGVNS. V lost 3 bases and J lost 7; bases outside the gene matches: 5. DNA of the CDR3: TGTGCCAGCAGTGATACGGGAGGGGCAAATGAGCAGTTCTTC. Translating it yields CASSDTGGANEQFF. Supplemented by reference TRBV25-1 and TRBJ2-1, the full variable domain reads EADIYQTPRYLVIGTGKKITLECSQTMGHDKMYWYQQDPGMELHLIHYSYGVNSTEKGDLSSESTVSRIRTEHFPLTLESARPSHTSQYLCASSDTGGANEQFFGPGTRLTVL.

This clone showed up just a few times. The V and J genes are TRBV6-5 and TRBJ1-4; D might be TRBD1 (6 bases). Germline loops: CDR1 MNHEY, CDR2 SVGAGI. The CDR3 contains 13 residues. V was pared by 0 bases and J by 13 bases, with 12 bases between. The CDR3 here is CASSYSVQGGLFF. The CDR3 DNA reads TGTGCCAGCAGTTACTCAGTACAGGGCGGACTGTTTTTT.

This clone was picked up one time. The V call is TRBV28, the J call TRBJ2-1, with TRBD1 matching 9 bases. The CDR3 runs to 16 residues. The germline CDR1 and CDR2 sequences are MDHEN and SYDVKM. With 4 bases clipped from V and 2 bases from J, the junction kept 6 bases outside the gene matches. CDR3 sequence: CASSSPTGGTYNEQFF. Written as DNA, the CDR3 is TGTGCCAGCAGTTCACCGACAGGGGGGACCTACAATGAGCAGTTCTTC.

The rearrangement links TRBV4-1 to TRBJ2-1, with TRBD2 as a possible D gene (6 bases). The CDR3 runs to 15 residues. The V and J ends lost 0 bases and 4 bases respectively, with 10 bases between them. Per the germline V gene, CDR1 is MGHRA and CDR2 is YSYEKL. CDR3 bases: TGCGCCAGCAGCCAAGAACCTAGCGAGTACAATGAGCAGTTCTTC. Protein sequence: CASSQEPSEYNEQFF.

The V call is TRBV4-1, the J call TRBJ2-5; D uncertain. CDR1 is MGHRA and CDR2 is YSYEKL in the germline V gene. V lost 0 bases to trimming and J lost 3 bases, with 5 bases between them. This CDR3 has 13 residues. CDR3: CASSQDGEETQYF. In DNA form, the CDR3 reads TGCGCCAGCAGCCAAGACGGTGAAGAGACCCAGTACTTC.

A word on this clone: A far more abundant clone sits one base away, making this likely a read error. V is TRBV27 and J is TRBJ2-1; maybe TRBD1 (6 bases). Germline CDR1 is MNHEY and CDR2 is SMNVEV (reference sequence). The CDR3 spans 16 residues. CDR3 sequence reads: CASSLTGMGEYNEEFF. The CDR3 DNA is TGTGCCAGCAGTCTAACAGGGATGGGGGAGTACAATGAGGAGTTCTTC.